The entry that follows covers one TCR beta chain sequence. Profiled with immunoSEQ multiplex PCR; TCRdb holds only in-frame clones, not every one. The sample shows about 150,000 clones, about 85% of them seen only once. Trimming took 7 bases from V and 8 from J, leaving 17 bases between them. CDR3 length equals 13 residues. In germline, CDR1 is MNHEY, CDR2 SVGAGI. The sample originates from a study of blood T cell repertoires in COVID-19. Looking at the study overall: T cells, B-cell-depleted T cells, or PBMCs supplied cDNA or gDNA.

The chain employs TRBV6-5 and TRBJ1-1, with D hard to call. Sample: peripheral blood. This clonotype was sampled from a woman in her sixties with COVID-19, enrolled during active disease. CDR3 sequence (DNA): TGTGCCAGCATCAAGGAGTCCCTTTCCGAAGCTTTCTTT. It yields the protein CASIKESLSEAFF.